This record looks at one TCR beta chain sequence and its context. Antigen: not known. One junction end does not reproduce the germline sequence, and a read error may be involved. The entry originates in a study of blood T cells in healthy people across ages. Whole-study findings and limits: As age increased, TCR beta diversity per million T cells fell in a roughly linear fashion.

A second roughly 7 to 12 cycle PCR used barcoded and J-beta primers. TCRdb itself ran the 5' RACE reads through MiXCR, one entry per CDR3 protein. Of some 900,000 distinct CDR3 sequences in the sample, more than 25% are singletons; the top ten hold roughly 17%. Germline loops: CDR1 SGHRS, CDR2 YFSETQ. This CDR3 is built from 15 residues. The chain carries TRBV5-1 and TRBJ2-1, with D perhaps TRBD2 (7 bases). Sample: blood. This clonotype originated in a woman aged 80 or over in good health. CDR3 bases: TGCGCCAGCAGCTTGGGAAGGGGGGGTTACAATAAGCAGTTCTTC. Translated, it gives CASSLGRGGYNKQFF.